This T cell receptor beta chain was identified during a study of cytotoxic CD8 clonotypes in ibrutinib-treated CLL. Genomic DNA in an amount of about 2 micrograms was extracted from cryopreserved PBMCs and used for the preparation of TCR beta libraries. V was pared by 8 bases and J by 6 bases, with 31 bases between. Germline CDR1 and CDR2: SGHVS and FNYEAQ. CDR3 size: 18 residues. Sequencing was designed to attain a depth spanning 1 in 200,000 to 1 in 1 million T cells. Profiled with immunoSEQ multiplex PCR; TCRdb holds only in-frame clones, not every one. This table has roughly 150,000 clones, around 80% appearing once. Study-level findings and limits: Public clonotypes, found uncommonly, either contracted or stayed stable on treatment.

Notes on this clone: Its antigen is undetermined.

V usage is TRBV7-6 and J usage is TRBJ1-1; D is ambiguous. The TCR sequence derives from a human donor with chronic lymphocytic leukemia. The sample consisted of PBMCs, taken after 24 months of ibrutinib treatment. The CDR3 DNA sequence: TGTGCCAGCCGATTACGGGAAAGGGAGTCCCTACATGTCGCTGAAGCTTTCTTT. Protein sequence: CASRLRERESLHVAEAFF.